These 4 T cell receptor beta chains came from one sample sequenced in a study of cytomegalovirus exposure and HLA in healthy donors. Primers for the PCR totalled 60 Vbeta and 13 Jbeta. The repertoire was sequenced with immunoSEQ multiplex PCR; TCRdb's copy has only in-frame clones and lacks some. The repertoire holds about 100,000 clones, with over 65% as singletons. The sample consisted of PBMCs. Every receptor here comes from a woman aged 55-70 years in good health and CMV-seronegative.

This rearrangement joins TRBV2 to TRBJ1-4, with 11 nucleotides matching TRBD1. The V and J ends lost 2 bases and 10 bases, in that order; junction bases with no gene match: 3. The V gene's germline CDR1 is SNHLY and CDR2 FYNNEI. This CDR3 has 14 amino acids. The CDR3 region is CASSERTGGGKLFF. In DNA, the CDR3 is TGTGCCAGCAGTGAACGGACAGGGGGCGGAAAACTGTTTTTT.

J is TRBJ1-4 and V is TRBV7-2; a weak D match, TRBD1 (5 bases). V was clipped by 6 bases and J by 5 bases, with 16 bases between them. Germline V gene data show CDR1 as SGHTA and CDR2 as FQGNSA. The CDR3 totals 15 residues. The CDR3 nucleotides are TGTGCCAGCAGGTTAAAAGGGGCGCCGAATGAAAAACTGTTTTTT. Encoded protein: CASRLKGAPNEKLFF.

CDR3 sequence: CAISENLYEQYF. The CDR3, as DNA: TGTGCCATCAGTGAGAATCTCTACGAGCAGTACTTC. The J gene is TRBJ2-7, the V gene TRBV10-3; D is unclear. V was clipped by 2 bases and J by 3 bases, with 5 bases between them. CDR1 and CDR2 from the germline V gene are ENHRY and SYGVKD. This CDR3 contains 12 residues.

A single count supports this clone. This rearrangement joins TRBV25-1 to TRBJ1-3; the match to TRBD1 covers 8 bases. J lost 3 bases, V lost 10 bases, and 11 bases had no gene match. Germline-derived CDR1 and CDR2 are MGHDK and SYGVNS. The CDR3 has 15 amino acids. The CDR3 DNA reads as TGTGCCACCGGACAGGGCGCGGAGAATGGAAACACCATATATTTT. Protein product: CATGQGAENGNTIYF.